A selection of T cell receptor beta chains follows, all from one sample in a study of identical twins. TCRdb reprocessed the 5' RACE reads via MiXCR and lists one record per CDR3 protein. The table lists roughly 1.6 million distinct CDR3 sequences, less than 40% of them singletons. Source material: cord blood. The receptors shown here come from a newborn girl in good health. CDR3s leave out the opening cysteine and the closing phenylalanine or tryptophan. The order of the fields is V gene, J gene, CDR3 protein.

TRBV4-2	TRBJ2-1	ASSQVGRGSSYNEQF
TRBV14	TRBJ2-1	ASSQGSGRGYEQF
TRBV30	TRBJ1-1	AWRGQGDTEAF
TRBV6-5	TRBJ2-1	ASSSRGDYEQF
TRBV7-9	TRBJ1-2	ASSLLTGALNYGYT
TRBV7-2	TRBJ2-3	ASSPSGTSADTQY
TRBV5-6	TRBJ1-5	ASGQQGTNQPQH
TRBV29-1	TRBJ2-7	SVALDRVTYEQY
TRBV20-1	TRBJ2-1	SARDPASLSYNERF
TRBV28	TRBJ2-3	ASSFLSRLAGYTDTQY
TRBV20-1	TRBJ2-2	SAHRGLAGTGELF
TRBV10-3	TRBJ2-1	AIRKQGEAYNEQF
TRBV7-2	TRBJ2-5	ASSSLGARETRY
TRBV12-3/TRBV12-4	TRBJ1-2	ASSRPGQLYGYT
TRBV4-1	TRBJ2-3	ASSQVVSHTDTQY
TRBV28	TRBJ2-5	ASGRTPLETQY
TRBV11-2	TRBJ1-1	ASSFRGRNEAF
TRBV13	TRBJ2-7	ASSWGRSRGEQY
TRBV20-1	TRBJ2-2	SASPAGLRFTGELF
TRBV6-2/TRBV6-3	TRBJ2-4	ASRQGGGLAKNIQY
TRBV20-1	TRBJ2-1	SASETSGRLGQF
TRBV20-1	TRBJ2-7	SSRTISSYEQY
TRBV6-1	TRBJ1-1	ASKETVTGTDTEAF
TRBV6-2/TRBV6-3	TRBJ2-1	ASRVGGMSSYNEQF
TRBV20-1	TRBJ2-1	SARVYGYTITNEQF
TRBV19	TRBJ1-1	ASSTGGPEAF
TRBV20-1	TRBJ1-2	SARDLTVTNYGYT
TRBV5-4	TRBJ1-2	ASSLGTDLYGYT
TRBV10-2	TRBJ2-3	ASTWLAGTSTDTQY
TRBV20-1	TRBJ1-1	SARDPHGRATEAF
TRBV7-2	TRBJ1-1	ASSSRDRDDTEAF
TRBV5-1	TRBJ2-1	ASSLYLGRTSGIEQF
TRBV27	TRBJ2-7	ASSFRKGSYEQY
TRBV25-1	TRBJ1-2	ASSEAGTPNYGYT
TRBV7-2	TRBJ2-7	ASSPMTSVSYEQY
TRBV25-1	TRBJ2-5	ASTNHMTGRQETQY
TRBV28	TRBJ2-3	ASSLIAGPSTDTQY
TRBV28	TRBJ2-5	ASSLRVVPPQETQY
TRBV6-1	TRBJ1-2	ASSPDRALVVNYGYT